Below are 5 T cell receptor beta chains sequenced from a single sample in a study of vaccination effects on CD4 cells after COVID-19. After expansion with viral peptide pools in the ViraFEST assay, antigen-specific CD4+ T cells were sequenced. Following 10 days of culture, CD4+ T cells were isolated. Nobody among the vaccine recipients had prior SARS-CoV-2 infection (nucleocapsid antibodies were negative). Their antigen targets remain unknown. Assay used: immunoSEQ multiplex PCR; TCRdb lists only in-frame clones, some missing. The sample has tens of thousands of clones, approximately 79% seen once. The material was CD4+ T cells from PBMCs cultured with HCoV-OC43 spike peptides, obtained before COVID-19 vaccination. Described subset: HCoV-OC43 spike overlapping peptide pool stimulation. The receptors originated from a human donor who received a COVID-19 vaccine.

This clone was detected a few times. The gene calls are TRBV19 and TRBJ1-1; no firm D call. This CDR3 has 14 amino acids. CDR1 and CDR2 (germline): LNHDA, SQIVND (reference sequence). Trimming removed 7 bases from V and 7 bases from J, with 19 bases in between. The CDR3 is CASTNYGGRGEAFF. CDR3 nucleotide sequence: TGTGCCAGTACCAATTATGGAGGGAGAGGTGAAGCTTTCTTT.

The chain links TRBV27 to TRBJ1-1; no firm D call. Trimming stripped 3 bases from V and 3 bases from J, with 8 bases between. The CDR3 is 13 amino acids. Germline V gives CDR1 MNHEY, CDR2 SMNVEV (reference sequence). The CDR3, as DNA: TGTGCCAGCAGTTTTTCGGTGGACACTGAAGCTTTCTTT. Protein sequence: CASSFSVDTEAFF.

The chain is built from TRBV28 and TRBJ1-2, with 7 bases aligning to TRBD1. The CDR3 extends over 15 amino acids. V lost 7 bases, J lost 8 bases, and 16 bases stayed unmatched. Germline V gene data show CDR1 as MDHEN and CDR2 as SYDVKM. CDR3 region: CASIPTGEFDEGYTF. The CDR3 DNA follows: TGTGCCAGCATCCCCACAGGGGAGTTTGATGAGGGCTACACCTTC.

The table lists this clone with a count of one. V usage is TRBV5-6 and J usage is TRBJ1-3; TRBD1 is a possible D gene (6 bases). The CDR3 is made up of 15 amino acids. Trimming pared 0 bases from V and 3 bases from J, leaving 10 bases between. Germline V gives CDR1 SGHDT, CDR2 YYEEEE. The CDR3 DNA sequence: TGTGCCAGCAGCTTGGGCAGGGGTAGTGGAAACACCATATATTTT. Translated: CASSLGRGSGNTIYF.

The chain carries TRBV6-2 or TRBV6-3 and TRBJ1-1, with D possibly being TRBD1 (6 bases). Per germline, CDR1 MNHEY and CDR2 SVGEGT. CDR3 length equals 15 residues. The V gene lost 5 bases and the J gene lost 0 bases, with 13 bases spanning the gap. The chain's CDR3 is CASSTRRGVNTEAFF. DNA of the CDR3: TGTGCCAGCAGTACCCGCAGGGGAGTGAACACTGAAGCTTTCTTT.